What follows are 12 T cell receptor beta chains derived from one specimen sequenced in a study of T cells in Graves' hyperthyroidism and ophthalmopathy. Authors of the study amplified TCR beta CDR3 regions from RNA transcripts. Using the HTBI primer set, a first-round RT-PCR was run on the TCR CDR3. TCRdb reprocessed the multiplex PCR reads via MiXCR and lists one record per CDR3 protein. The table lists some 300,000 distinct CDR3 sequences, roughly 13% of them singletons, with around 7.9% in the top ten. The sequenced sample was blood. These receptors were taken from a woman aged 30 to 39 with Graves' hyperthyroidism that later progressed to Graves' ophthalmopathy.

This clonotype was detected ten times or more. This sequence joins TRBV6-5 and TRBJ2-2; 8 bases align to TRBD2. The CDR3 is made up of 16 amino acids. With 2 bases clipped from V and 4 bases from J, the junction kept 6 bases outside the gene matches. CDR1 and CDR2 (germline): MNHEY, SVGAGI. The CDR3 region has the DNA TGTGCCAGCAGTTACCACAGGACTAGCCCCACCGGGGAGCTGTTTTTT. Amino acids: CASSYHRTSPTGELFF.

This clonotype came up many times. The V call is TRBV4-3, the J call TRBJ1-5, with no clear D. From germline, CDR1 is LGHNA and CDR2 YSLEER. The CDR3 has 16 amino acids. Trimming removed 0 bases from V and 5 bases from J, with 14 bases in between. CDR3 in amino acids: CASSQDATPVYQPQHF. The CDR3, as DNA: TGCGCCAGCAGCCAAGACGCAACACCGGTATATCAGCCCCAGCATTTT.

This clonotype was observed many times. This chain uses TRBV24-1 with TRBJ2-3, with 11 bases lining up with TRBD2. There are 16 residues in the CDR3. Germline CDR1 and CDR2: KGHDR and SFDVKD. J lost 3 bases, V lost 6 bases, and 7 bases had no gene match. CDR3 loop: CATSKGTSGITDTQYF. DNA for the CDR3: TGTGCCACCAGTAAGGGGACTAGCGGCATAACAGATACGCAGTATTTT.

This clonotype was counted ten times or more. This chain connects TRBV20-1 to TRBJ2-7; perhaps TRBD1 as D (6 bases). The V end was cut by 3 bases, the J end by 5 bases, with 11 bases between. Germline V gene sequence: CDR1 DFQATT, CDR2 SNEGSKA (reference sequence). The CDR3 sequence is 12 residues long. For the CDR3, the DNA is TGCAGTGCTAGTTCCAGGGGCCACGAGCAGTACTTC. Translation gives CSASSRGHEQYF.

The sample holds a few counts of this clonotype. This sequence may be a read error, since a much larger clone differs from it by one base. Lacking the conserved final phenylalanine or tryptophan, this CDR3 likely reflects a read error. This sequence joins TRBV28 and TRBJ2-7; perhaps TRBD2 as D (5 bases). The CDR3 runs to 14 residues. Looked up from germline, CDR1 is MDHEN and CDR2 is SYDVKM. The V gene lost 3 bases and the J gene lost 3 bases, with 12 bases spanning the gap. The DNA for the CDR3 is TGTGCCAGCAGTTTCTTCACCGGGAACTACGAGCAGTACCTC. Protein sequence: CASSFFTGNYEQYL.

This clonotype showed up just a few times. This chain uses TRBV19 with TRBJ2-7; 7 bases match TRBD2. V was clipped by 5 bases and J by 2 bases; unmatched bases: 9. Germline CDR1 is LNHDA and CDR2 is SQIVND (reference sequence). The CDR3 sequence is 15 residues long. CDR3 sequence: CASSPKAGMAYEQYF. The CDR3 nucleotides read TGTGCCAGTAGTCCCAAAGCGGGGATGGCCTACGAGCAGTACTTC.

This clonotype was seen a few times. CDR3 amino acids: CASSFDGSYNEQFF. In nucleotides, the CDR3 is TGTGCCAGCAGCTTTGACGGCTCCTACAATGAGCAGTTCTTC. The J gene is TRBJ2-1, the V gene TRBV5-4; no clear D gene. The CDR3 covers 14 residues. V dropped 2 bases and J dropped 0 bases, with 6 bases sitting between them. The germline V gene has CDR1 SGHNT and CDR2 YYREEE (reference sequence). The full variable domain, rest sourced from reference TRBV5-4 and TRBJ2-1, is ETGVTQSPTHLIKTRGQQVTLRCSSQSGHNTVSWYQQALGQGPQFIFQYYREEENGRGNFPPRFSGLQFPNYSSELNVNALELDDSALYLCASSFDGSYNEQFFGPGTRLTVL.

This clonotype was seen repeatedly, ten times or more. The chain recombines TRBV6-1 with TRBJ1-2, with no clear D. CDR3 size: 11 residues. The germline gives CDR1 MNHNS, CDR2 SASEGT. V dropped 5 bases and J dropped 5 bases, with 6 bases sitting between them. In DNA form, the CDR3 reads TGTGCCAGCAGTACGGGATATGGCTACACCTTC. Translated, it gives CASSTGYGYTF.

There are many counts of this clonotype. The chain has TRBV20-1 and TRBJ2-1; a weak D match, TRBD2 (7 bases). Germline CDR1 is DFQATT and CDR2 is SNEGSKA (reference sequence). This CDR3 is 14 amino acids long. V lost 3 bases and J lost 7, with 16 bases in between. CDR3 bases: TGCAGTGCTAGTAGGGACGGGGGGCTTAATGAGCAGTTCTTC. Its translation is CSASRDGGLNEQFF.

Points on this clonotype: With a much larger clone just one base away, this may be a read error. V and J are TRBV7-9 and TRBJ2-3, with D hard to call. The J call could be wrong; TRBJ1-5 is a better fit for the DNA end. Germline CDR1 and CDR2: SEHNR and FQNEAQ (reference sequence). The CDR3 is 14 amino acids. For the CDR3, the DNA is TGTGCCAGCAGCTCCGCCCAGAGCACAGATACGCAGCATTTT. Translation gives CASSSAQSTDTQHF.

The rearrangement uses TRBV4-3 and TRBJ2-1; 12 nucleotides match TRBD2. Losses at the gene ends were 4 bases for V and 8 bases for J; bases not matched to a gene: 6. This CDR3 has 15 amino acids. Germline V CDR1 and CDR2: LGHNA, YSLEER. CDR3 protein: CASSRTTSGRDEQFF. CDR3 coding DNA: TGCGCCAGCAGCCGAACGACTAGCGGGAGAGATGAGCAGTTCTTC.

The V gene is TRBV6-2 or TRBV6-3, the J gene TRBJ2-7, with 9 bases fitting TRBD2. V lost 0 bases, J lost 5 bases, and 5 bases stayed unmatched. This CDR3 is built from 15 residues. Germline CDR1 and CDR2: MNHEY and SVGEGT. The chain's CDR3 is CASSYSGTSFNEQYF. CDR3 sequence (DNA): TGTGCCAGCAGTTACTCTGGGACTAGCTTCAACGAGCAGTACTTC.